A single sample is the source of the 31 T cell receptor beta chains below, sequenced in a study of cytomegalovirus exposure and HLA in healthy donors (dated by TCRdb to the late 2010s). Library creation used the immunoSEQ multiplex PCR assay. TCRdb provides this immuneACCESS table in a form limited to in-frame rearrangements. Some clones are lacking; in checked studies, under half of them reflect an unresolved V gene, and why the rest are absent is not known. This sample holds about 83,000 clones; roughly 95% were observed only once. The ten largest clones represent roughly 1.3% of the sample. Sequenced input: PBMCs. The receptor source for this set is a woman under 30 in good health and CMV-seronegative.

This chain joins TRBV10-1 and TRBJ2-3; TRBD2 matches at 7 bases. V was pared by 3 bases and J by 0 bases, with 3 bases of the junction left unmatched. The germline CDR1 and CDR2 sequences are WNHNN and SYGVQD (reference sequence). The CDR3 has 15 amino acids. The CDR3: CASSDSGYSTDTQYF. The CDR3 DNA reads TGCGCCAGCAGTGATAGCGGGTATAGCACAGATACGCAGTATTTT.

The chain couples TRBV2 to TRBJ2-2; 7 nucleotides line up with TRBD1. Losses at the gene ends were 10 bases for V and 3 bases for J; bases not matched to a gene: 17. The CDR3 is 17 residues long. Germline CDR1 SNHLY, CDR2 FYNNEI. The CDR3 spells CAIPVLYRGRDTGELFF. The CDR3 DNA follows: TGTGCCATCCCAGTTCTCTACAGGGGTCGGGACACCGGGGAGCTGTTTTTT.

The chain employs TRBV9 and TRBJ2-3; D unresolved. Trimming took 1 base from V and 6 from J, leaving 6 bases between them. The CDR3 runs to 12 residues. Germline V gene sequence: CDR1 SGDLS, CDR2 YYNGEE. In DNA, the CDR3 is TGTGCCAGCAGCGTACTACCGGATACGCAGTATTTT. Residues: CASSVLPDTQYF.

V is TRBV10-3 and J is TRBJ2-2; tentatively, D is TRBD2 (5 bases). Looked up from germline, CDR1 is ENHRY and CDR2 is SYGVKD. This CDR3 has 14 amino acids. Trimming cost V 4 bases and J 7 bases, with 13 bases left between them. CDR3 sequence (DNA): TGTGCCATCAGTGGGGTGGAGGCTTACGGGGAGCTGTTTTTT. Residues: CAISGVEAYGELFF.

This clone was counted a single time. The rearrangement joins TRBV5-8 to TRBJ2-1; 8 bases align to TRBD1. The trim removed 6 bases at V and 3 bases at J, leaving 11 bases unmatched. The CDR3 is 16 amino acids. CDR1 and CDR2 (germline): SGHTS, YDEGEE. The CDR3 sequence: CASTSPGQGYYNEQFF. CDR3 sequence (DNA): TGTGCCAGCACCAGTCCCGGACAGGGCTACTACAATGAGCAGTTCTTC.

The chain couples TRBV5-5 to TRBJ2-1, with 7 bases fitting TRBD2. This CDR3 region has 15 residues. The V segment lost 7 bases and the J segment 1 base; nucleotides outside the gene matches: 8. CDR1 and CDR2 from the germline V gene are SGHKS and YYEKEE (reference sequence). The CDR3 here is CASRGRERSYNEQFF. For the CDR3, the DNA is TGTGCCAGCCGCGGGCGGGAGAGGTCCTACAATGAGCAGTTCTTC.

This clone was counted once. The V gene is TRBV5-1, the J gene TRBJ2-2; TRBD2 aligns across 10 bases. V trimming: 2 bases; J trimming: 2 bases; junction bases outside the gene matches: 3. Germline CDR1 is SGHRS and CDR2 is YFSETQ. The CDR3 totals 16 residues. The CDR3 spells CASSLGLAENTGELFF. The CDR3 DNA reads TGCGCCAGCAGCTTAGGACTAGCGGAAAACACCGGGGAGCTGTTTTTT. The full variable domain, rest sourced from reference TRBV5-1 and TRBJ2-2, is KAGVTQTPRYLIKTRGQQVTLSCSPISGHRSVSWYQQTPGQGLQFLFEYFSETQRNKGNFPGRFSGRQFSNSRSEMNVSTLELGDSALYLCASSLGLAENTGELFFGEGSRLTVL.

The rearrangement uses TRBV27 and TRBJ2-3, with 11 positions matching TRBD2. V trimming: 1 base; J trimming: 0 bases; junction bases outside the gene matches: 6. Germline-derived CDR1 and CDR2 are MNHEY and SMNVEV (reference sequence). The CDR3 spans 18 residues. CDR3 region: CASSLYRTSGPSTDTQYF. The CDR3 DNA reads TGTGCCAGCAGTTTATATCGGACTAGCGGGCCAAGCACAGATACGCAGTATTTT.

This clone is a singleton in its sample. The chain combines TRBV14 with TRBJ2-2; 7 nucleotides match TRBD1. The trim removed 5 bases at V and 3 bases at J, leaving 6 bases unmatched. Germline lookup yields CDR1 SGHDN and CDR2 FVKESK. CDR3 size: 15 residues. The CDR3 sequence is CASSERTGHTGELFF. The CDR3, as DNA: TGTGCCAGCAGCGAGCGGACAGGTCACACCGGGGAGCTGTTTTTT.

This clone was recorded only once. V usage is TRBV10-2 and J usage is TRBJ1-3; 9 bases fit TRBD1. Germline CDR1 reads WSHSY; CDR2 reads SAAADI. The V gene end was trimmed by 6 bases and the J gene end by 0 bases; junction bases not matched to a gene: 6. The CDR3 sequence is 16 residues long. The chain's CDR3 is CASRQGQGFSGNTIYF. CDR3 coding DNA: TGCGCCAGCAGACAGGGACAGGGCTTCTCTGGAAACACCATATATTTT.

The V gene is TRBV11-2, the J gene TRBJ2-4, with D maybe TRBD2 (6 bases). With 4 bases removed from V and 15 bases from J, the gap between germline ends came to 25 bases. The CDR3 is 15 residues long. Germline V gives CDR1 SGHAT, CDR2 FQNNGV. DNA of the CDR3: TGTGCCAGCAGCTCAGTAGAAGCGGGTCGGTGGGGTTTGTACTTC. Translation gives CASSSVEAGRWGLYF.

The chain couples TRBV11-3 to TRBJ1-3, with D tentatively TRBD1 (6 bases). V was pared by 5 bases and J by 0 bases, with 11 bases between. Germline V CDR1 and CDR2: SGHNT, YENEEA. The CDR3 consists of 15 residues. In DNA form, the CDR3 reads TGTGCCAGCAGCCCGGACAGAAGCTCTGGAAACACCATATATTTT. It encodes CASSPDRSSGNTIYF.

The genes are TRBV25-1 and TRBJ1-1; D possibly corresponds to TRBD1 (5 bases). The germline gives CDR1 MGHDK, CDR2 SYGVNS. Between the trimmed V and J ends, which lost 4 bases and 5 bases, there was a span of 26 bases. The CDR3 covers 18 residues. In DNA, the CDR3 is TGTGCCAGCAGTGGGCAAGAGACAGCGAAAACATATAGGACTGAAGCTTTCTTT. Translated, it gives CASSGQETAKTYRTEAFF.

CDR3 bases: TGTGCCAGCAGTACAGGGTCTGAAGCTTTCTTT. As protein: CASSTGSEAFF. The chain has TRBV6-1 and TRBJ1-1; TRBD1 might be the D (6 bases). The CDR3 contains 11 residues. Germline CDR1 reads MNHNS; CDR2 reads SASEGT. V was clipped by 5 bases and J by 6 bases, with 7 bases between them.

The rearrangement links TRBV18 to TRBJ2-3, with 13 nucleotides matching TRBD2. The ends lost 2 bases at V and 2 bases at J; junction bases unmatched: 10. CDR3 length equals 19 residues. Per the germline V gene, CDR1 is KGHSH and CDR2 is LQKENI. The CDR3 region has the DNA TGTGCCAGCTCACCATTTGAAGGGACTAGCGGGGCCACCACAGATACGCAGTATTTT. As protein: CASSPFEGTSGATTDTQYF.

V usage is TRBV25-1 and J usage is TRBJ2-1, with 8 nucleotides matching TRBD2. The J segment lost 1 base and the V segment lost 2 bases, leaving 4 bases of the junction unmatched. Germline assignment: CDR1 MGHDK and CDR2 SYGVNS. The CDR3 spans 16 residues. The CDR3 region has the DNA TGTGCCAGCAGTGAACTAGCGGGCGGTTCCTACAATGAGCAGTTCTTC. Its protein is CASSELAGGSYNEQFF. The complete variable domain, with remaining parts taken from reference TRBV25-1 and TRBJ2-1, reads EADIYQTPRYLVIGTGKKITLECSQTMGHDKMYWYQQDPGMELHLIHYSYGVNSTEKGDLSSESTVSRIRTEHFPLTLESARPSHTSQYLCASSELAGGSYNEQFFGPGTRLTVL.

The V call is TRBV4-1, the J call TRBJ1-5, with D perhaps matching TRBD1 (5 bases). Germline V lookup: CDR1 MGHRA, CDR2 YSYEKL. V lost 0 bases, J lost 6 bases, and 18 bases lay in between. The length of the CDR3 is 17 residues. CDR3 protein: CASSQDFPTGGIQPQHF. The CDR3 DNA sequence: TGCGCCAGCAGCCAAGATTTTCCAACAGGTGGTATTCAGCCCCAGCATTTT.

V usage is TRBV18 and J usage is TRBJ1-2; 7 positions agree with TRBD1. Trimming took 0 bases from V and 14 from J; bases not matched to a gene: 9. The CDR3 is 13 amino acids. CDR1 and CDR2 (germline): KGHSH, LQKENI. The CDR3 DNA is TGTGCCAGCTCACCACCACGGCGTACAGGGGTTACCTTC. Translated: CASSPPRRTGVTF. Together with reference TRBV18 and TRBJ1-2, the CDR3 gives the full variable domain: NAGVMQNPRHLVRRRGQEARLRCSPMKGHSHVYWYRQLPEEGLKFMVYLQKENIIDESGMPKERFSAEFPKEGPSILRIQQVVRGDSAAYFCASSPPRRTGVTFGSGTRLTVV.

The chain recombines TRBV13 with TRBJ2-5; D may be TRBD2 (6 bases). Trimming pared 1 base from V and 5 bases from J, leaving 14 bases between. The germline CDR1 and CDR2 sequences are PRHDT and FYEKMQ (reference sequence). There are 15 residues in the CDR3. In DNA form, the CDR3 reads TGTGCCAGCAGCTTAGTCGGGAGTGGGTGGGAGACCCAGTACTTC. This codes for CASSLVGSGWETQYF.

This clone was detected only once. This chain links TRBV30 with TRBJ2-7, with TRBD2 matching over 9 bases. V dropped 4 bases and J dropped 7; count of bases not matched to a gene: 5. The CDR3 is made up of 12 amino acids. Germline V lookup: CDR1 GTSNPN, CDR2 SVGIG (reference sequence). CDR3 in DNA: TGTGCCTGGAACTTAAGCGGGGGGGAGCAGTACTTC. Encoded protein: CAWNLSGGEQYF. Drawing the rest from reference TRBV30 and TRBJ2-7, the complete variable domain is SQTIHQWPATLVQPVGSPLSLECTVEGTSNPNLYWYRQAAGRGLQLLFYSVGIGQISSEVPQNLSASRPQDRQFILSSKKLLLSDSGFYLCAWNLSGGEQYFGPGTRLTVT.

This rearrangement joins TRBV28 to TRBJ2-3, with 8 positions matching TRBD1. V shed 3 bases, J shed 2 bases, and the junction held 16 bases outside the gene matches. The CDR3 sequence is 19 residues long. Germline CDR1 and CDR2: MDHEN and SYDVKM. CDR3 region: CASSFPRDLGTGDTDTQYF. CDR3 DNA: TGTGCCAGCAGTTTCCCGCGGGACCTCGGGACAGGAGACACAGATACGCAGTATTTT.

V is TRBV25-1 and J is TRBJ2-5; D is perhaps TRBD1 (6 bases). V was trimmed by 2 bases and J by 2 bases, leaving 18 bases between them. The CDR3 is 17 residues long. Germline V CDR1 and CDR2: MGHDK, SYGVNS. The CDR3 is CASSEREGGWKQETQYF. The CDR3 coding sequence is TGTGCCAGCAGTGAACGGGAAGGGGGATGGAAGCAAGAGACCCAGTACTTC.

With respect to this clone: The CDR3 carries no conserved terminal phenylalanine or tryptophan, so it likely arises from a read error. The limits of the CDR3 on the DNA are not certain, so only TCRdb's listed CDR3 is given. The chain's CDR3 is CASSLVLAGGPLLSS. The chain employs TRBV5-8 and TRBJ2-7; the DNA was not used to check the table's D call, TRBD2. Per the germline V gene, CDR1 is SGHTS and CDR2 is YDEGEE. The CDR3 totals 15 residues, both ends included.

The chain combines TRBV7-9 with TRBJ1-1; no definite D call. Germline CDR1 SEHNR, CDR2 FQNEAQ (reference sequence). Trimming left V 2 bases short and J 0 bases short, with 7 bases between. This CDR3 has 14 amino acids. The CDR3 loop is CASSLNFLNTEAFF. The CDR3 region has the DNA TGTGCCAGCAGCTTAAACTTCCTGAACACTGAAGCTTTCTTT.

The V and J genes are TRBV10-2 and TRBJ1-4, with D possibly being TRBD1 (5 bases). This CDR3 contains 13 residues. V was cut by 4 bases and J by 8 bases, with 11 bases left in between. Germline V gene lookup returns CDR1 WSHSY and CDR2 SAAADI. The CDR3 sequence is CASSGQGGEKLFF. CDR3 nucleotide sequence: TGCGCCAGCAGTGGGCAGGGTGGCGAAAAACTGTTTTTT.

The V gene is TRBV19, the J gene TRBJ1-2; D may be TRBD1 (6 bases). CDR3 length equals 15 residues. Trimming cost V 6 bases and J 4 bases, with 18 bases left between them. The germline V gene has CDR1 LNHDA and CDR2 SQIVND (reference sequence). CDR3 sequence: CASSDIRGGTYGYTF. The DNA for the CDR3 is TGTGCCAGTAGCGATATTCGGGGGGGCACCTATGGCTACACCTTC.

The chain links TRBV2 to TRBJ1-2, with TRBD1 as a possible D gene (5 bases). The V and J ends lost 7 bases and 8 bases respectively, with 14 bases between them. Germline V CDR1 and CDR2: SNHLY, FYNNEI. The CDR3 spans 12 residues. This chain's CDR3 is CASTLQEWGYTF. The DNA for the CDR3 is TGTGCCAGCACCCTACAGGAGTGGGGCTACACCTTC.

V is TRBV4-1 and J is TRBJ2-7; a weak D match, TRBD1 (5 bases). Germline CDR1 is MGHRA and CDR2 is YSYEKL. There are 16 residues in the CDR3. V was pared by 0 bases and J by 9 bases, with 21 bases between. In nucleotides, the CDR3 is TGCGCCAGCAGCCAAGAGGAGTTGGTAGGGGCCACCAGGCAGTACTTC. This codes for CASSQEELVGATRQYF.

The rearrangement joins TRBV7-8 to TRBJ2-1, with TRBD2 matching over 8 bases. The CDR3 length is 16 residues. In germline, CDR1 is SGHVS, CDR2 FQNEAQ. The junction had 19 bases not matched to a gene; V was cut back by 8 bases and J by 10 bases. CDR3 in amino acids: CASLMLEREYWVEQFF. DNA of the CDR3: TGTGCCAGCCTTATGCTGGAGCGGGAGTATTGGGTGGAGCAGTTCTTC.

This chain links TRBV5-1 with TRBJ2-7; no definite D call. The CDR3 loop spans 12 amino acids. The ends were cut back, 4 bases at V and 3 bases at J, with 8 bases in the middle. Germline loops: CDR1 SGHRS, CDR2 YFSETQ. CDR3 amino acids: CASSLYDYEQYF. As DNA, the CDR3 is TGCGCCAGCAGCCTATACGACTACGAGCAGTACTTC.

The CDR3 loop reads CASSPLGVLSEAFF. Here the CDR3 DNA reads TGTGCCAGCTCACCACTAGGGGTTCTTTCTGAAGCTTTCTTT. V gene TRBV18 combines with J gene TRBJ1-1; maybe TRBD1 (5 bases). There are 14 residues in the CDR3. Germline CDR1 KGHSH, CDR2 LQKENI. V was trimmed by 1 base and J by 6 bases, leaving 12 bases between them.